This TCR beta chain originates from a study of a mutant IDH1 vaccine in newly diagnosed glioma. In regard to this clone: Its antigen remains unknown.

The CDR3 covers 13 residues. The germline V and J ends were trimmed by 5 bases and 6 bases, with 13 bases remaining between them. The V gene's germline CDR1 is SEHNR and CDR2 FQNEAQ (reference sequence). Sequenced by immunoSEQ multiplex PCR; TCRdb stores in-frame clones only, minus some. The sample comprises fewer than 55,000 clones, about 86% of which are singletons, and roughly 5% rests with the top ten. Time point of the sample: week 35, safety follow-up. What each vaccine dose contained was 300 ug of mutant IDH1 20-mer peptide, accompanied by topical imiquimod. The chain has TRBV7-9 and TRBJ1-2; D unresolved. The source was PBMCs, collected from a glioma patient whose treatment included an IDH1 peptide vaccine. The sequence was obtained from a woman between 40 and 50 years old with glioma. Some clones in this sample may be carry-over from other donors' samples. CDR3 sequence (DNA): TGTGCCAGCAGCCCGGTGAGGTATGATGGCTACACCTTC. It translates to CASSPVRYDGYTF.